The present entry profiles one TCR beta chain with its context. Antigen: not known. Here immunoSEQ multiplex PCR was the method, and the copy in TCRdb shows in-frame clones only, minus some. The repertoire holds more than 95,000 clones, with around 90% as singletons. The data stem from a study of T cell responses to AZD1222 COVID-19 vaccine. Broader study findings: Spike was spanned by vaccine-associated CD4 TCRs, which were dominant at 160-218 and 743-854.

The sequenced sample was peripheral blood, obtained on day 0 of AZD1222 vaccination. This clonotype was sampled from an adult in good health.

CDR3 sequence: CASSYGTGGFNEQFF. CDR3 coding DNA: TGTGCCAGCAGTTATGGGACAGGGGGCTTTAATGAGCAGTTCTTC. The chain employs TRBV28 and TRBJ2-1, with 12 bases lining up with TRBD1. Germline V gene lookup returns CDR1 MDHEN and CDR2 SYDVKM. The CDR3 extends over 15 amino acids. J gave up 7 bases and V 4 bases, and 5 bases lay outside the gene matches. Together with reference TRBV28 and TRBJ2-1, the CDR3 gives the full variable domain: DVKVTQSSRYLVKRTGEKVFLECVQDMDHENMFWYRQDPGLGLRLIYFSYDVKMKEKGDIPEGYSVSREKKERFSLILESASTNQTSMYLCASSYGTGGFNEQFFGPGTRLTVL.